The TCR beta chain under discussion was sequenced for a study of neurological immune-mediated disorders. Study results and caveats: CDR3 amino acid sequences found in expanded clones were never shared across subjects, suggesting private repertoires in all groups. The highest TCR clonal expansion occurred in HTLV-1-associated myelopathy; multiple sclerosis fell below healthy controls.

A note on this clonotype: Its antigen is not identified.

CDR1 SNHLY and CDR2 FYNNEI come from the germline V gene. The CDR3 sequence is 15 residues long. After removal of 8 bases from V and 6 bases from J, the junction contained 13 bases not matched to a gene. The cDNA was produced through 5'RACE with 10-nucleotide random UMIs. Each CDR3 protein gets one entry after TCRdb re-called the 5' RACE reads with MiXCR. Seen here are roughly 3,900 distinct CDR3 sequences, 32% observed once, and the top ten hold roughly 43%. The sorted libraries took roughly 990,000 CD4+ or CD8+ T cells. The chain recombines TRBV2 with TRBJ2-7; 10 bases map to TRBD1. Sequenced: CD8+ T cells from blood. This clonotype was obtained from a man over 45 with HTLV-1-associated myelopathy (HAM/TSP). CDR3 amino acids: CASCSGQGEDREQYF. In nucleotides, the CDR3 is TGTGCCAGCTGCTCCGGACAGGGGGAGGACCGCGAGCAGTACTTC.